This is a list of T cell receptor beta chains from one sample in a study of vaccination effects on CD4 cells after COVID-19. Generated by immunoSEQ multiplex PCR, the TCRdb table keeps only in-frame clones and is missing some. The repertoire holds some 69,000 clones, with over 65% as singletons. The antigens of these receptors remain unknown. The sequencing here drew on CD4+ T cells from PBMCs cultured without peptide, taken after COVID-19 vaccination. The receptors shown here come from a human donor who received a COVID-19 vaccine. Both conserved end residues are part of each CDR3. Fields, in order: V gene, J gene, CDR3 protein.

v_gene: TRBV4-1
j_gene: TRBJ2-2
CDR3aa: CASSHLRGLAPTGELFF

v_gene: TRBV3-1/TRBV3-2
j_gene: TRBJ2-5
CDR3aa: CASSQTGTSGGKETQYF

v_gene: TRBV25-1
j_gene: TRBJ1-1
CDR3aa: CASSPPQGSARNTEAFF

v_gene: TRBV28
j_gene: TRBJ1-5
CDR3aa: CASSQDVQPQHF

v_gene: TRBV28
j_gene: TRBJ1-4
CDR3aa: CASSLPPTNEKLFF

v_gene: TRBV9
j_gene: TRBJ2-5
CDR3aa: CASSRSGGPLETQYF

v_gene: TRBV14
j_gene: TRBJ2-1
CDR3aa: CASSHGWVLFF

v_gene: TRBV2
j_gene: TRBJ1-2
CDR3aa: CASDSTGVSGYTF

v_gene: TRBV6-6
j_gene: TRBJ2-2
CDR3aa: CASSNRAANTGELFF

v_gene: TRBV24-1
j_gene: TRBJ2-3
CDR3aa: CATSVTGSTDTQYF

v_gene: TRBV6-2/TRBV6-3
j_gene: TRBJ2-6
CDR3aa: CASSYVGSGANVLTF

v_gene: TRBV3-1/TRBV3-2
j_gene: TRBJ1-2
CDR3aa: CASSPGGRPLYGYTF

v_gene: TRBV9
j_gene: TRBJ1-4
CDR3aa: CASSPGGTTNEKLFF

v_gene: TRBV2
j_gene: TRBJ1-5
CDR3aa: CASSEVAGGNQPQHF

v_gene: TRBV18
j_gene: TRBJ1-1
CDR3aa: CASSPLKGSEAFF

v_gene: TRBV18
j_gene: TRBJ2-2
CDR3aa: CASSPSGAGELFF

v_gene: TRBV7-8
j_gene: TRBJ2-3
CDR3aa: CASSLRTGTDTQYF

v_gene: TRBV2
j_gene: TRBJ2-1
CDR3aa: CASSELTNNEQFF

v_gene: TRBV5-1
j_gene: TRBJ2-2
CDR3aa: CASSPTGVVPGELFF

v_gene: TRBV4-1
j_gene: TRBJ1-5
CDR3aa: CASSQEGGLANQPQHF

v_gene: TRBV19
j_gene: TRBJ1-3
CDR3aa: CASSVTTGNSGNTIYF

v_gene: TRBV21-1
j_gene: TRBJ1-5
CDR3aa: CASSIGPGQGVRGQPQHF

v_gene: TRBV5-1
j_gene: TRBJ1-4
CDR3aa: CASSPDREKLFF

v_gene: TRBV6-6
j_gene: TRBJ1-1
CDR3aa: CASSFTGLSIEAFF

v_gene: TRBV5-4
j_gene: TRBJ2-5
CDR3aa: CATRQGLGTQYF

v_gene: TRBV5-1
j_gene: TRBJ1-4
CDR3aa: CASSWETNEKLFF

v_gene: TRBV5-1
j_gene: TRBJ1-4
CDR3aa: CASSLRSPGEKLFF

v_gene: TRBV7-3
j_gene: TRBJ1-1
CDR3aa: CASSLNENTEAFF

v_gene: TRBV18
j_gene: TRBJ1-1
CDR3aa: CASSRAQGAEAFF

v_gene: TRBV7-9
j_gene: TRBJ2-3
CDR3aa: CASSWMADTQYF

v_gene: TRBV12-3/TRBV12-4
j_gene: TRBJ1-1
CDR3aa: CASSFSEGTAFF

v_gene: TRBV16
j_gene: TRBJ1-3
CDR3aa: CASSQGRYGGSSGNTIYF

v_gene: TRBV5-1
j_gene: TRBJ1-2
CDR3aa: CASSLDTLVDGYTF

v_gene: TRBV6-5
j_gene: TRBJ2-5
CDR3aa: CASTPQGGWETQYF

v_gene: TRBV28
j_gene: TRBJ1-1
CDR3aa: CASSPMRVGKPTEAFF

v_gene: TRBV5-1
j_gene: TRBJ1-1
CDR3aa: CASSTGRPGVTEAFF

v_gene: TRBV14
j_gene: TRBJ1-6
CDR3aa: CASSQGPRQHSPLHF